This T cell receptor beta chain was profiled in a study of blood T cell repertoires in COVID-19. In the study overall: PBMCs, B-cell-depleted T cells, or T cells provided the cDNA or gDNA that made up the material.

As originally analysed: Amplifying reference gene primers gave estimates of nucleated cell counts. Some clones are missing from TCRdb's copy, which holds only in-frame ones; the method was immunoSEQ multiplex PCR. The V and J calls and clone size are taken from that table; D and trimming were inferred from the DNA. In the table there are some 130,000 clones, 75% to 90% of which are singletons. The CDR3 length is 13 residues. V was shortened by 0 bases and J by 3 bases, with 6 bases between the two germline ends. In germline, CDR1 is SGHTA, CDR2 FQGNSA. The Seattle site enrolled patients during active infection and followed them longitudinally.

The rearrangement joins TRBV7-2 to TRBJ2-7; TRBD2 is a possible D gene (6 bases). The origin of this receptor is a man in his 60s with COVID-19, enrolled during active disease. The source material was peripheral blood. The CDR3 DNA reads as TGTGCCAGCAGCTTAGCGCGGGGCTACGAGCAGTACTTC. The encoded protein is CASSLARGYEQYF.